What follows describes a single T cell receptor (beta chain). Its antigen is currently not known. No much larger clone is present one base from it, and per-base qualities are unavailable. The sample originates from a study of cytomegalovirus exposure and HLA in healthy donors (dated by TCRdb to the late 2010s). Context from the whole study: An earlier analysis of approximately 590 of the donors reported more than 250 Gb of sequence data and roughly 110 million unique TCR beta sequences from 150 million to 200 million T cells. An early release that covered roughly 600 HLA-typed donors contained 250 to 350 gigabases of sequencing data and about 84 million unique TCR sequences. The genetic ancestry cluster associated with self-reported Caucasian donors included approximately 85% of the roughly 400 genotyped donors. The study aimed to test whether cataloging public T cell receptors could reveal signatures of past pathogen exposure. The T cell repertoires of under 700 subjects were profiled by immunosequencing and related to cytomegalovirus serostatus. A separate validation cohort of approximately 120 different subjects was used in addition to the approximately 640-subject first cohort. The study combined high-throughput TCR immunosequencing, statistical association of individual TCRs with disease status, and machine learning to predict cytomegalovirus infection status. In a later analysis, previously published TCR beta repertoires from hundreds of donors were re-analyzed and high-resolution HLA genotyping was added so that TCR occurrence patterns could be studied. In the later analysis, no new phenotypic data were used to find candidate immune exposures; instead, reliance was placed on TCR beta sequences and their occurrence across donors. An earlier analysis of 587 of the donors used high-throughput TCR beta sequencing to judge whether each TCR beta V gene segment behaved as functional or pseudogenic. Alongside the repertoire data, information on donor age, sex, ethnicity and CMV serostatus was compiled. In a later genetic analysis, genome-wide SNP genotypes for about 65% of the roughly 700 donors were used, and that subset was treated as a discovery cohort. Every discovery cohort repertoire had been produced on one sequencing platform. HLA typing covered class I and class II loci at four-digit resolution. Typing coverage varied by locus: roughly 629-640 donors for A, B, C, DRB1 and DQB1; under 550 for DQA1; more than 600 for DPA1; 400 to 480 for DPB1. Roughly five DR-DQ haplotypes were handled as single units for association and clustering, since linkage in the cohort was strong. Among over 350 genotyped donors of the cohort, an average of around 240,000 unique TCR beta nucleotide sequences were sequenced per donor, about a sixth of them non-productive.

Receptor amplification or capture employed the immunoSEQ multiplex PCR assay. For the multiplex PCR, a mixture combining 60 forward primers for TCR Vbeta segments and 13 reverse primers for TCR Jbeta segments was used. The CDR3 region of rearranged TCR beta genes was amplified from genomic DNA with a multiplex PCR assay. On the Illumina HiSeq System, the amplified TCR beta libraries were sequenced as 87-base-pair reads. For the original study's pipeline: Across the 500 to 750 repertoires, a later analysis counted roughly 77 million unique TCR beta chains, roughly 11 million of which were shared by at least two donors. A nearest-neighbor algorithm error-corrected the raw reads and collapsed the reads into unique sequences, merging closely related sequences to remove PCR and sequencing errors. CDR3 sequences were aligned to IMGT reference sequences to assign V, D and J gene segments. For a sequence to be retained, at least a six-nucleotide match to both a V gene segment and a J gene segment was required. A rearrangement counted as productive if the CDR3 had no stop codons and remained in frame with V and J, and every other rearrangement counted as non-productive. Following IMGT convention, CDR3 was defined as the stretch from the second conserved V-encoded cysteine up to the conserved J-encoded phenylalanine. In an earlier analysis of 500 to 650 of the donors, sequences lacking an unambiguous match to a single V gene segment were excluded. An earlier analysis of some 500 of the donors classified V segments as functional when productive rearrangements were above 56.7% and as segregating when the standard deviation between donors was above 5%. A statistical classification framework was built to diagnose cytomegalovirus status from the catalog of TCR beta chain sequences. V and J gene assignment, in a later analysis, came from comparing TCR nucleotide sequences with IMGT/GENE-DB human TR gene sequences. In a later analysis, CDR3 sequences and most-parsimonious VDJ recombination scenarios were assigned using the TCRdist pipeline. In a later analysis, every TCR beta chain was defined by the combination of its CDR3 amino acid sequence and its V-gene family, and reads without a unique V-gene family were dropped. To address suspected cross-contamination and a sequencing artifact, a later analysis removed around 590 highly shared, low-generation-probability nucleotide sequences. In a later analysis, a clonal expansion index for each public chain was calculated from normalized within-repertoire ranks of inferred template counts. Generation probabilities in a later analysis came from a VDJ recombination model fitted to out-of-frame rearrangements, and those results were checked against IGoR. In a later analysis, TCR-TCR, TCR-HLA and TCR-CMV co-occurrence was scored with hypergeometric tests, and a repertoire-size bias correction was applied to TCR pairs. In a later analysis, false discovery rates were estimated by permuting HLA or CMV assignments 20 times. In a later analysis, co-occurring TCRs were grouped using DBSCAN, and TCRdist sequence similarity was added for clustering within HLA-allele-positive subsets. Repertoires with fewer than 30,000 or more than 120,000 public chains were left out of co-occurrence clustering, as were about 5 repertoires with anomalous nucleotide sharing. TCRdb holds this immuneACCESS table with in-frame rearrangements only. Some clones are missing; in checked studies, unresolved V genes explain under half, and the rest has no known cause. V and J calls and clone size are those listed in that table; D and trimming were worked out from the DNA. The sample profile shows some 150,000 clones; around 10% of them were found once. Under 2% of the sample is taken by the ten largest.

Beyond this particular receptor, the publication reports: The authors suggested that the approach could potentially be generalized to other disease states and immunological phenotypes. Strong co-occurrence of HLA alleles, especially DR and DQ, made assigning TCR associations to individual alleles difficult. In a later genetic analysis, a missense DCLRE1C variant was associated with V-gene and J-gene trimming of TCR beta chains, and the association was replicated in an independent cohort. According to a later analysis, most CMV-associated TCR beta chains appeared to be HLA-restricted, and the HLA associations seemed to be driven largely by CMV exposure. The classifier was reported to diagnose cytomegalovirus status with high specificity and sensitivity in both the original and validation cohorts. In a later analysis, TCR association rates were found to vary across HLA loci, with the most associated TCRs seen for DRB1 alleles and the fewest for HLA-C alleles. A total of 150 or so TCR beta chains were listed by the study as associated with cytomegalovirus. In this cohort, only TCR beta chains were sequenced, and detectable features were limited by the absence of alpha or paired-chain data. Because HLA typing was missing for some donors at each locus, association tests included only the typed subset. Broadly in line with IMGT annotations, most TCR beta V segments showed up in productive rearrangements about 87% or about 30% of the time in an earlier analysis of a few hundred of the donors. A further reported finding was that TCR beta sequences accurately predicted the HLA-A and HLA-B alleles for most subjects in the first cohort. Specific HLA alleles were associated with 16,951 TCR beta sequences at a false discovery rate of 0.05 in a later analysis. A few of the identified cytomegalovirus-associated TCR beta chains were confirmed in vitro to be specific for cytomegalovirus antigens. Compared with the 666-donor mean, donors in an Asian-associated ancestry cluster had fewer N-insertions in productive TCRs, according to a later genetic analysis. The only immune exposure information available for the cohort was CMV serostatus. Across donors, most TCR sequences were observed very rarely, whereas some public TCRs were present in many individuals. Because counts were too low, roughly 18 rarely observed V segments, including chromosome 9 orphons, were left out of the earlier analysis of approximately 580 of the donors. Sequencing depth was assumed to be roughly uniform across donors in the presence/absence analyses, though that assumption may not hold. Linkage disequilibrium might explain the correlated functional status among segregating V segments, but an unknown experimental factor could not be excluded. The sequencing pipeline was judged likely to have produced a cluster of highly shared sequence variants as a technical artifact. In a later analysis, several top co-occurrence clusters were reported to appear linked to parvovirus B19, influenza, CMV and Epstein-Barr virus. A later analysis found that HLA-associated TCR beta chains were more clonally expanded and had lower generation probabilities than equally common non-associated chains.

The cohort consisted of some 730 healthy bone marrow donors. Cohort members were all nominally healthy when sampled, although unrecorded immune exposures were likely present. The donor was CMV seronegative and was included in the group of a few hundred seronegative cohort members. A peripheral blood sample was collected from each donor, and TCR beta sequencing was performed on peripheral blood mononuclear cells. Genomic DNA was extracted from the blood cell samples with the Qiagen DNeasy Blood Extraction Kit. This TCR was recovered from a man aged 45-65 years in good health and CMV-seronegative. What was sequenced was PBMCs.

The DNA reads TGTGCCAGCAGGATAAGCGCTAAACCCTTCCCGTTCTTC. This yields the protein CASRISAKPFPFF. The chain is encoded by TRBV28 joined to TRBJ2-1, with the identity of the D gene unclear. The germline V gene specifies MDHEN as CDR1 and SYDVKM as CDR2. V is shortened by 6 bases, J by 15 bases, and the region joining them spans 21 bases. Spanning cysteine to phenylalanine, the CDR3 consists of 13 amino acids. Solely the CDR3 DNA is kept, with 39 bases framed from the first base. With the portions outside the CDR3 filled from the reference TRBV28 and TRBJ2-1 genes, the complete variable region becomes DVKVTQSSRYLVKRTGEKVFLECVQDMDHENMFWYRQDPGLGLRLIYFSYDVKMKEKGDIPEGYSVSREKKERFSLILESASTNQTSMYLCASRISAKPFPFFGPGTRLTVL.